This TCR beta chain was sequenced in a study of molecular identifiers for immune sequencing clone quantification. Naive CD8 T cells were sorted as CD8+CD4-CCR7+CD45RA+. This clonotype showed up many times. With listed TCR primers and previously described methods, bulk TCR libraries were prepared. TCRdb re-called the PCR reads with MiXCR, one entry per CDR3 protein. In the table there are 300,000 to 350,000 distinct CDR3 sequences, over 20% of which are singletons. The CDR3 covers 13 residues. V lost 5 bases and J 5 bases, leaving 12 bases between the germline ends. Germline V gene sequence: CDR1 SGHVS, CDR2 FNYEAQ.

Sequencing was carried out using naive CD8+ T cells from blood, with Jurkat cell RNA spiked in. Subset described: FACS-sorted CD8+CD4-CCR7+CD45RA+ naive T cells. The receptor was isolated from a human donor in good health. Some libraries in this study had Jurkat cell RNA spiked in. The rearrangement uses TRBV7-6 and TRBJ2-5; D gene ambiguous. CDR3 bases: TGTGCCAGCAGCCTCAGTCTCGGGGAGACCCAGTACTTC. It codes for CASSLSLGETQYF.